These 14 T cell receptor beta chains share one sample of origin, sequenced in a study of radiation and T cells in renal cell carcinoma. Generated by immunoSEQ multiplex PCR, the TCRdb table keeps only in-frame clones and is missing some. The data show about 49,000 clones, 80% seen once. Time point given: blood 2 weeks post-SBRT. Indicated treatment: 15 Gy SBRT to primary tumor, nephrectomy 4 weeks later. The sample in question was blood, obtained from a patient whose treatment included radiotherapy and nephrectomy. The receptors derive from a woman between 65 and 79 years old with renal cell carcinoma.

The CDR3 nucleotides read TGTGCCAGCGTAAGGGGGCACAATGAAAAACTGTTTTTT. Residues: CASVRGHNEKLFF. V gene TRBV6-1 combines with J gene TRBJ1-4, with TRBD1 matching 7 bases. Germline CDR1 reads MNHNS; CDR2 reads SASEGT. With 8 bases clipped from V and 5 bases from J, the junction kept 5 bases outside the gene matches. This CDR3 spans 13 amino acids.

The chain employs TRBV11-2 and TRBJ1-3; D is undetermined. The CDR3 covers 15 residues. CDR1 is SGHAT, CDR2 FQNNGV, per germline. V lost 5 bases to trimming and J lost 8 bases, with 19 bases between them. The CDR3 DNA follows: TGTGCCAGCAGCGGAGGAACTTGGACCCCGTACACCATATATTTT. It yields the protein CASSGGTWTPYTIYF. Based on the CDR3 plus reference TRBV11-2 and TRBJ1-3, the full variable domain is EAGVAQSPRYKIIEKRQSVAFWCNPISGHATLYWYQQILGQGPKLLIQFQNNGVVDDSQLPKDRFSAERLKGVDSTLKIQPAKLEDSAVYLCASSGGTWTPYTIYFGEGSWLTVV.

J is TRBJ2-7 and V is TRBV27, with a possible D match to TRBD1 (5 bases). The CDR3 spans 14 residues. V shed 2 bases and J shed 0 bases, with 8 bases lying between them. Germline V gives CDR1 MNHEY, CDR2 SMNVEV (reference sequence). CDR3 loop: CASSLKGISYEQYF. The CDR3 DNA is TGTGCCAGCAGTTTAAAGGGGATCTCCTACGAGCAGTACTTC.

The chain combines TRBV7-2 with TRBJ2-1, with D maybe TRBD2 (6 bases). Looked up from germline, CDR1 is SGHTA and CDR2 is FQGNSA. V was clipped by 6 bases and J by 7 bases, with 19 bases between them. This CDR3 is built from 15 residues. The CDR3 spells CASSSPGLRLNEQFF. CDR3 DNA: TGTGCCAGCAGTTCGCCGGGACTCCGGTTAAATGAGCAGTTCTTC.

This chain links TRBV9 with TRBJ2-1; 11 nucleotides line up with TRBD1. V trimming: 4 bases; J trimming: 6 bases; junction bases outside the gene matches: 9. Germline CDR1 reads SGDLS; CDR2 reads YYNGEE. CDR3 size: 16 residues. Here the CDR3 reads CASSKLPGQGVNEQFF. Here the CDR3 DNA reads TGTGCCAGCAGCAAACTCCCGGGACAGGGGGTCAATGAGCAGTTCTTC.

The rearrangement joins TRBV2 to TRBJ2-1; D gene uncertain. Germline V gene data show CDR1 as SNHLY and CDR2 as FYNNEI. The CDR3 is 15 residues long. Trimming left V 5 bases short and J 3 bases short, with 14 bases between. DNA of the CDR3: TGTGCCAGCAGTCCCCGAGACAACCTCTACAATGAGCAGTTCTTC. This translates into CASSPRDNLYNEQFF.

The CDR3 DNA follows: TGCGCCAGCAGCACCCTCGGGCGGGGGCACCAAGAGACCCAGTACTTC. Amino acid sequence: CASSTLGRGHQETQYF. The chain uses TRBV5-1 and TRBJ2-5, with D perhaps matching TRBD2 (7 bases). The CDR3 consists of 16 residues. Germline lookup yields CDR1 SGHRS and CDR2 YFSETQ. V was trimmed by 4 bases and J by 0 bases, leaving 16 bases between them. Supplemented by reference TRBV5-1 and TRBJ2-5, the full variable domain reads KAGVTQTPRYLIKTRGQQVTLSCSPISGHRSVSWYQQTPGQGLQFLFEYFSETQRNKGNFPGRFSGRQFSNSRSEMNVSTLELGDSALYLCASSTLGRGHQETQYFGPGTRLLVL.

The chain is built from TRBV7-9 and TRBJ2-3; unclear D gene. CDR3 size: 13 residues. CDR1 and CDR2 from the germline V gene are SEHNR and FQNEAQ (reference sequence). V dropped 6 bases and J dropped 4 bases, with 11 bases sitting between them. The CDR3 DNA follows: TGTGCCAGCAGGTTTACGGGCGCAGATACGCAGTATTTT. Its protein is CASRFTGADTQYF. Supplemented by reference TRBV7-9 and TRBJ2-3, the full variable domain reads DTGVSQNPRHKITKRGQNVTFRCDPISEHNRLYWYRQTLGQGPEFLTYFQNEAQLEKSRLLSDRFSAERPKGSFSTLEIQRTEQGDSAMYLCASRFTGADTQYFGPGTRLTVL.

This clone was observed a handful of times. The chain is built from TRBV7-3 and TRBJ2-2, with TRBD2 matching over 9 bases. This CDR3 has 15 residues. V dropped 11 bases and J dropped 2; count of bases not matched to a gene: 9. The germline gives CDR1 SGHTA, CDR2 FQGTGA. The CDR3 region has the DNA TGTGCCTGTAGAGCGGGAGGTACAAACACCGGGGAGCTGTTTTTT. It encodes CACRAGGTNTGELFF.

The chain uses TRBV19 and TRBJ1-6; 10 bases fit TRBD1. Germline values: CDR1 LNHDA, CDR2 SQIVND (reference sequence). The junction had 8 bases not matched to a gene; V was cut back by 7 bases and J by 5 bases. The CDR3 sequence is 16 residues long. CDR3 amino acids: CASTVSGTGDNSPLHF. In nucleotides, the CDR3 is TGTGCCAGTACCGTGAGTGGGACAGGGGATAATTCACCCCTCCACTTT.

This clone showed up just once. V gene TRBV30 combines with J gene TRBJ1-5; perhaps TRBD1 as D (5 bases). Trimming cost V 2 bases and J 1 base, with 12 bases left between them. The germline V gene has CDR1 GTSNPN and CDR2 SVGIG (reference sequence). This CDR3 is built from 15 residues. The CDR3 loop reads CAWSLGLASNQPQHF. CDR3 bases: TGTGCCTGGAGTTTGGGACTCGCAAGCAATCAGCCCCAGCATTTT.

This sequence joins TRBV2 and TRBJ2-1; 9 nucleotides line up with TRBD2. The CDR3 has 14 amino acids. J was trimmed by 8 bases and V by 3 bases; bases with no gene match: 5. Per the germline V gene, CDR1 is SNHLY and CDR2 is FYNNEI. The CDR3, as DNA: TGTGCCAGCAGTGAGGCTAGCGGGATTGATGAGCAGTTCTTC. Its protein is CASSEASGIDEQFF.

This clone was seen a few times. The chain recombines TRBV7-2 with TRBJ2-3; no clear D gene. V shed 6 bases and J shed 8 bases, with 12 bases lying between them. The germline V gene encodes CDR1 SGHTA and CDR2 FQGNSA. The CDR3 length is 12 residues. DNA for the CDR3: TGTGCCAGCAGTCTCCAGCCTCCTACGCAGTATTTT. It specifies CASSLQPPTQYF.

This sequence joins TRBV5-4 and TRBJ2-1, with no clear D. The CDR3 length is 15 residues. Germline loops: CDR1 SGHNT, CDR2 YYREEE (reference sequence). Trimming took 0 bases from V and 7 from J, leaving 14 bases between them. The CDR3 coding sequence is TGTGCCAGCAGCTTGGTATCCCCTGAACGTAATGAGCAGTTCTTC. Translating gives CASSLVSPERNEQFF.